This entry describes one TCR beta chain. The CDR3 loop spans 11 amino acids. V was cut by 5 bases and J by 9 bases, with 11 bases left in between. From germline, CDR1 is SEHNR and CDR2 FQNEAQ (reference sequence). This sample was included in a study of blood T cell repertoires in COVID-19. The table came from immunoSEQ multiplex PCR; TCRdb's copy has only in-frame clones and leaves some out. The profile covers more than 45,000 clones, with 80% to 90% appearing a single time and 1.4% taken by the ten largest. Sequencing used peripheral blood. The rearrangement links TRBV7-9 to TRBJ2-7; D might be TRBD2 (5 bases). The sequence was obtained from a man in his 60s with acute or convalescent COVID-19. The CDR3 nucleotides read TGTGCCAGCAGCCAGCAGGAGGCGCAGTACTTC. Its translation: CASSQQEAQYF.